This passage covers 3 T cell receptor beta chains from one sample sequenced in a study of post-analysis software for immune sequencing data. Findings of the study overall: Five or six TRBV segments appeared more often in patients than in controls, and TRBV5-6, TRBV5-1 and TRBV20-1 were among these.

What these receptors recognize is not known. cDNA libraries for TCR beta contained unique molecular identifiers. TCRdb re-called the PCR reads through MiXCR, storing one row per CDR3 protein. Among roughly 800,000 distinct CDR3 sequences listed, approximately 50% were seen once. Sample: blood. The receptors were sampled from a girl aged 5 to 17 with multiple sclerosis.

The chain recombines TRBV6-2 or TRBV6-3 with TRBJ2-1; tentative D call: TRBD2 (5 bases). CDR3 length: 15 amino acids. Trimming left V 2 bases short and J 4 bases short, with 12 bases between. CDR1 and CDR2 from the germline V gene are MNHEY and SVGEGT. CDR3 protein: CASSYVRGTYNEQFF. The CDR3 DNA is TGTGCCAGCAGTTACGTCCGGGGAACATACAATGAGCAGTTCTTC.

This clonotype was observed at least ten times. This chain uses TRBV28 with TRBJ2-3, with D hard to call. The CDR3 runs to 12 residues. CDR1 and CDR2 from the germline V gene are MDHEN and SYDVKM. V dropped 4 bases and J dropped 3 bases, with 5 bases sitting between them. Here the CDR3 DNA reads TGTGCCAGCAGTTCGACAACAGATACGCAGTATTTT. Translation: CASSSTTDTQYF.

This sequence joins TRBV7-2 and TRBJ2-4, with no clear D. Trimming removed 4 bases at V and 8 bases at J, with 18 bases between. The CDR3 covers 15 residues. CDR1 and CDR2 from the germline V gene are SGHTA and FQGNSA. CDR3 DNA: TGTGCCAGCAGCTCCCAGTCCCAGGCGCGGTACATTCAGTACTTC. Protein: CASSSQSQARYIQYF. Filled out from reference TRBV7-2 and TRBJ2-4, the complete variable domain reads GAGVSQSPSNKVTEKGKDVELRCDPISGHTALYWYRQSLGQGLEFLIYFQGNSAPDKSGLPSDRFSAERTGGSVSTLTIQRTQQEDSAVYLCASSSQSQARYIQYFGAGTRLSVL.